The sequence of this T cell receptor (beta chain) was determined in a study of blood T cell repertoires in COVID-19. Overall study: Nucleic acid was either cDNA or gDNA, and it came from T cells, B-cell-depleted T cells, or PBMCs.

Study processing details: By means of reference gene primer amplification, nucleated cell counts were estimated. Assay: immunoSEQ multiplex PCR; the TCRdb copy retains only in-frame clones and omits some. V and J calls and clone size are as listed in that table; D and trimming were resolved from the DNA. The sample carries 180,000 or so clones, about 79% recorded once. Researchers sorted participants into cohorts using their self-reported clinical history. Between the trimmed V and J ends, which lost 4 bases and 7 bases, there was a span of 14 bases. Germline CDR1 and CDR2: KGHSH and LQKENI. The CDR3 covers 15 residues.

The sequenced sample consisted of PBMCs or T cells enriched from blood (not recorded which). The clonotype comes from a man aged 50-60 years who had recovered from COVID-19. The rearrangement joins TRBV18 to TRBJ1-6; a possible D gene is TRBD1 (5 bases). CDR3 nucleotides: TGTGCCAGCTCACAGCAGGGATTCGACAATTCACCCCTCCACTTT. Translation: CASSQQGFDNSPLHF.